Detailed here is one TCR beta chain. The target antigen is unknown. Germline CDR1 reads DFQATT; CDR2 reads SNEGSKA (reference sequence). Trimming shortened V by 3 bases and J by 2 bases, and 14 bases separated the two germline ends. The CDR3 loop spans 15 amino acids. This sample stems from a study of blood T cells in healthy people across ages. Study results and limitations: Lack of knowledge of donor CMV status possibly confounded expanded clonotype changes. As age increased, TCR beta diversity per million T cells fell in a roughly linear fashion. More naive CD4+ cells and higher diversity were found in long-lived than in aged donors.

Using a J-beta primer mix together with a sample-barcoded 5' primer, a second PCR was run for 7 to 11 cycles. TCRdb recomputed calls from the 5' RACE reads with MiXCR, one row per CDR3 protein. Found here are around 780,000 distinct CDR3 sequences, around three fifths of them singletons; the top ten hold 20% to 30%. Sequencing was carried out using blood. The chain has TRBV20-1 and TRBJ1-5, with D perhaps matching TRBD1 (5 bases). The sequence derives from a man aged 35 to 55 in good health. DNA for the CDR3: TGCAGTGCTAGTAAGACAGTTAATGGCAATCAGCCCCAGCATTTT. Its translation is CSASKTVNGNQPQHF.